These T cell receptor beta chains were read from a single sample in a study of blood T cell repertoires in COVID-19. Clones were read by immunoSEQ multiplex PCR, and TCRdb kept only the in-frame ones, dropping some. Altogether approximately 170,000 clones are present, approximately 93% being singletons, with the ten largest covering 2%. Sample: peripheral blood. The receptor source for this set is a woman aged 55-75 years with COVID-19, enrolled during active disease. The CDR3 runs from the conserved cysteine through the conserved F or W. Each record gives: clone size, J gene, V gene, D gene, CDR3 protein, CDR3 DNA. D genes are given only for firm matches. A clone size is listed for some rows: how often the clone was seen (once, few, many), or a class if it is expanded.

NA	TRBJ2-7	TRBV27	NA	CASSLGQGKHEQYF	TGTGCCAGCAGTTTGGGGCAGGGGAAGCACGAGCAGTACTTC
NA	TRBJ2-1	TRBV18	TRBD1	CASSPPDRARQFF	TGTGCCAGCTCACCACCAGACAGGGCACGGCAGTTCTTC
NA	TRBJ2-7	TRBV7-2	NA	CASSLAGRTYEQYF	TGTGCCAGCAGCCTTGCGGGACGGACCTACGAGCAGTACTTC
NA	TRBJ2-7	TRBV7-9	TRBD1	CASSWDRGPYEQYF	TGTGCCAGCAGCTGGGACAGGGGCCCCTACGAGCAGTACTTC
NA	TRBJ1-1	TRBV6-1	NA	CASSETGLVSDEAFF	TGTGCCAGCAGTGAAACGGGACTAGTTAGCGATGAAGCTTTCTTT
NA	TRBJ1-2	TRBV9	TRBD1	CASSPGTGEGYGYTF	TGTGCCAGCAGCCCAGGGACAGGGGAAGGCTATGGCTACACCTTC
NA	TRBJ1-2	TRBV27	TRBD1	CASSSLGQGAENYGYTF	TGTGCCAGCAGTTCATTGGGACAGGGGGCAGAGAACTATGGCTACACCTTC
NA	TRBJ2-1	TRBV7-3	TRBD2	CASSLRGTSSYNEQFF	TGTGCCAGCAGCTTAAGAGGGACTAGCTCCTACAATGAGCAGTTCTTC
NA	TRBJ1-4	TRBV10-3	TRBD1	CAISEPPPAGGKLFF	TGTGCCATCAGTGAGCCACCCCCGGCAGGGGGAAAACTGTTTTTT
NA	TRBJ1-2	TRBV29-1	NA	CSVASGNYGYTF	TGCAGCGTAGCGTCAGGGAACTATGGCTACACCTTC
NA	TRBJ2-5	TRBV9	TRBD1	CASSSPQATGGQETQYF	TGTGCCAGCAGCTCACCCCAGGCGACAGGGGGCCAAGAGACCCAGTACTTC
few	TRBJ2-3	TRBV6-2/TRBV6-3	NA	CASSPPLDITDTQYF	TGTGCCAGCAGTCCACCCCTCGACATCACAGATACGCAGTATTTT
NA	TRBJ1-2	TRBV7-9	NA	CAGRAPGYGYTF	TGTGCCGGGAGGGCCCCTGGCTATGGCTACACCTTC
NA	TRBJ2-1	TRBV6-5	NA	CASSYSITGEQFF	TGTGCCAGCAGTTACTCGATCACCGGTGAGCAGTTCTTC